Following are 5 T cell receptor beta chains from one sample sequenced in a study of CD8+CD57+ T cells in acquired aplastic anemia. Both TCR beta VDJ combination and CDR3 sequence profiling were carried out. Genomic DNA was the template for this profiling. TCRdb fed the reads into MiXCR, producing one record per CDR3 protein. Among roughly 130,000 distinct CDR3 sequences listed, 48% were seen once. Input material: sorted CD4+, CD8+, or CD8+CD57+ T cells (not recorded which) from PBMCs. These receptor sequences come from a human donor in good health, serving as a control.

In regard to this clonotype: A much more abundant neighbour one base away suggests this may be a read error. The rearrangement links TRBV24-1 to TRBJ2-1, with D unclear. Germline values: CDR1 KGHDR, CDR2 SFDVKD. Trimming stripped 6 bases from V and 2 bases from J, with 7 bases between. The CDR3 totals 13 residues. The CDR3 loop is CATSFRTYNEQFF. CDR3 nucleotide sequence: TGTGCCACCAGTTTCCGGACCTACAATGAGCAGTTCTTC.

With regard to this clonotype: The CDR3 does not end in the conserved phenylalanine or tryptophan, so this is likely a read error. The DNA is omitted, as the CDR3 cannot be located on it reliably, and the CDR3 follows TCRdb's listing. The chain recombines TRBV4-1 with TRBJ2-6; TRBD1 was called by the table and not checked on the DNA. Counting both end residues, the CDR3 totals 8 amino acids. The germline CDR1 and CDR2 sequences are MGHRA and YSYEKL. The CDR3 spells CASSQVGQ.

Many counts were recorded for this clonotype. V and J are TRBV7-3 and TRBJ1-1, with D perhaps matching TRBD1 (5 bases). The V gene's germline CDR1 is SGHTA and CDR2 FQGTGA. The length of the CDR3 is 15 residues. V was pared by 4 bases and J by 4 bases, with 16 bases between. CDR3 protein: CASSSSHGGTTEAFF. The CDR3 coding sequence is TGTGCCAGCAGCTCTTCCCACGGCGGGACCACTGAAGCTTTCTTT.

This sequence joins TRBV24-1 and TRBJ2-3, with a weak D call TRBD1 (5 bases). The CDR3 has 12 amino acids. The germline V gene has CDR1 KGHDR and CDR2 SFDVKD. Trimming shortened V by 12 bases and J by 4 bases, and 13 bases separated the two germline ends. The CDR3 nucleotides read TGTGCCGCACAGGATCGTCCAGATACGCAGTATTTT. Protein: CAAQDRPDTQYF.

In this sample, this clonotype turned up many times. The CDR3: CASSYPGQDWSSYNSPLHF. The CDR3 DNA sequence: TGTGCCAGCAGTTACCCCGGACAGGACTGGAGCTCCTATAATTCACCCCTCCACTTT. The chain is built from TRBV6-2 or TRBV6-3 and TRBJ1-6; 7 nucleotides line up with TRBD1. The CDR3 covers 19 residues. Germline values: CDR1 MNHEY, CDR2 SVGEGT. J lost 0 bases, V lost 2 bases, and 10 bases had no gene match.